One sample yielded the 18 T cell receptor beta chains listed below, sequenced in a study of cytomegalovirus exposure and HLA in healthy donors. Libraries were prepared by immunoSEQ multiplex PCR; TCRdb keeps only in-frame clonotypes and omits some of them. The sample includes a few hundred thousand clones, approximately 90% of them seen just once. Sequencing used PBMCs. Receptors were obtained from a woman aged 18-35 years in good health and CMV-seronegative.

The J gene is TRBJ2-2, the V gene TRBV7-3; possible D gene TRBD1, 6 bases. Germline CDR1 and CDR2: SGHTA and FQGTGA. V lost 6 bases, J lost 4 bases, and 9 bases lay in between. CDR3 length: 13 residues. The CDR3 DNA reads as TGTGCCAGCAGTGTAGGGGGCACCGGGGAGCTGTTTTTT. It specifies CASSVGGTGELFF.

The V and J genes are TRBV29-1 and TRBJ1-6; D may be TRBD1 (6 bases). V shed 4 bases and J shed 5 bases, with 15 bases lying between them. CDR1 SQVTM and CDR2 ANQGSEA come from the germline V gene. The CDR3 has 15 residues. CDR3 nucleotide sequence: TGCAGCGTTGCAATCGGAGGACAGAATAATTCACCCCTCCACTTT. As protein: CSVAIGGQNNSPLHF.

The rearrangement links TRBV12-2 to TRBJ2-7; the table's D call TRBD2 went unverified against the DNA. TRBV12-2 represents a pseudogene. The length of the CDR3 is 14 residues. The CDR3, as DNA: TGTGCAAGTCGTTACGACTTAAGCTCCTACGAGCAGTACTTC. It encodes CASRYDLSSYEQYF.

The chain links TRBV6-5 to TRBJ2-2, with D possibly TRBD2 on 5 matching bases. Germline V gene sequence: CDR1 MNHEY, CDR2 SVGAGI. This CDR3 is 14 amino acids long. Trimming cost V 6 bases and J 5 bases, with 13 bases left between them. CDR3 nucleotides: TGTGCCAGCAGGAGAGGGCCCAATACCGGGGAGCTGTTTTTT. The encoded protein is CASRRGPNTGELFF.

As DNA, the CDR3 is TGTGCCATCAGTGTAGCGCCCCTAGCTAACTATGGCTACACCTTC. It translates to CAISVAPLANYGYTF. The chain joins TRBV10-3 to TRBJ1-2; the D is unclear. The CDR3 extends over 15 amino acids. The V end lost 4 bases, the J end lost 0 bases, and 12 bases lay between the germline ends. Germline V gene sequence: CDR1 ENHRY, CDR2 SYGVKD.

This clone came up a few times. This sample also contains other DNA sequences that code for the same CDR3. The CDR3 bases are TGTGCCAGTAGGTCGTCAGGGAGGGCCGGGGCCAACGTCCTGACTTTC. Translating it yields CASRSSGRAGANVLTF. The chain recombines TRBV19 with TRBJ2-6; 7 nucleotides match TRBD2. The CDR3 is made up of 16 amino acids. J lost 4 bases, V lost 6 bases, and 9 bases had no gene match. From germline, CDR1 is LNHDA and CDR2 SQIVND (reference sequence).

This clone was detected a few times. The gene calls are TRBV10-1 and TRBJ1-1, with TRBD1 as a possible D gene (5 bases). Trimming left V 0 bases short and J 3 bases short, with 8 bases between. The CDR3 consists of 14 residues. The germline V gene has CDR1 WNHNN and CDR2 SYGVQD (reference sequence). CDR3: CASSESWGDTEAFF. In nucleotides, the CDR3 is TGCGCCAGCAGTGAGTCGTGGGGGGACACTGAAGCTTTCTTT.

This clone was seen only once. This chain uses TRBV29-1 with TRBJ2-5; D is uncertain. V lost 3 bases and J lost 1, with 9 bases in between. Germline values: CDR1 SQVTM, CDR2 ANQGSEA. The CDR3 spans 13 residues. In DNA form, the CDR3 reads TGCAGCGTTGATGGGCACCTCCAAGAGACCCAGTACTTC. It specifies CSVDGHLQETQYF. The full variable domain, completed using reference TRBV29-1 and TRBJ2-5, is SAVISQKPSRDICQRGTSLTIQCQVDSQVTMMFWYRQQPGQSLTLIATANQGSEATYESGFVIDKFPISRPNLTFSTLTVSNMSPEDSSIYLCSVDGHLQETQYFGPGTRLLVL.

This chain connects TRBV2 to TRBJ2-7; 12 bases are shared with TRBD2. Germline V CDR1 and CDR2: SNHLY, FYNNEI. This CDR3 comprises 14 residues. V trimming: 6 bases; J trimming: 5 bases; junction bases outside the gene matches: 5. Here the CDR3 reads CASSLTSGGNEQYF. CDR3 nucleotides: TGTGCCAGCAGCCTGACTAGCGGGGGAAACGAGCAGTACTTC.

The V gene is TRBV7-9, the J gene TRBJ2-2; D not certain. The V end lost 6 bases, the J end lost 1 base, and 9 bases lay between the germline ends. Germline loops: CDR1 SEHNR, CDR2 FQNEAQ (reference sequence). CDR3 size: 14 residues. The CDR3 nucleotides read TGTGCCAGCAGGTTAAAACAGAACACCGGGGAGCTGTTTTTT. This codes for CASRLKQNTGELFF.

The sample holds one count of this clone. V and J are TRBV19 and TRBJ1-5, with D unresolved. The CDR3 contains 15 residues. Trimming pared 1 base from V and 1 base from J, leaving 8 bases between. Per germline, CDR1 LNHDA and CDR2 SQIVND (reference sequence). The CDR3: CASSIVGQSNQPQHF. The DNA of the CDR3 is TGTGCCAGTAGTATAGTTGGGCAGAGCAATCAGCCCCAGCATTTT.

V usage is TRBV28 and J usage is TRBJ2-5; TRBD2 matches 8 bases. Germline V gene sequence: CDR1 MDHEN, CDR2 SYDVKM. The CDR3 length is 13 residues. V was pared by 6 bases and J by 2 bases, with 2 bases of the junction left unmatched. CDR3 residues: CASRVAGQETQYF. The CDR3 nucleotides are TGTGCCAGCAGGGTAGCGGGGCAAGAGACCCAGTACTTC.

The J gene is TRBJ2-3, the V gene TRBV27; D is possibly TRBD2 (6 bases). The CDR3 is 14 residues long. With 6 bases removed from V and 0 bases from J, the gap between germline ends came to 10 bases. Germline V gene sequence: CDR1 MNHEY, CDR2 SMNVEV (reference sequence). The CDR3: CASSRRESTDTQYF. In nucleotides, the CDR3 is TGTGCCAGCAGCCGTCGGGAGAGCACAGATACGCAGTATTTT.

This chain uses TRBV9 with TRBJ2-1; D uncertain. The CDR3 totals 14 residues. V lost 0 bases and J lost 7, with 11 bases in between. Per the germline V gene, CDR1 is SGDLS and CDR2 is YYNGEE. The CDR3 nucleotides are TGTGCCAGCAGCGTAGCTCTCCAGGTTAATGAGCAGTTCTTC. Translation gives CASSVALQVNEQFF. The full variable domain, in which reference TRBV9 and TRBJ2-1 provide the parts outside the CDR3, is DSGVTQTPKHLITATGQRVTLRCSPRSGDLSVYWYQQSLDQGLQFLIQYYNGEERAKGNILERFSAQQFPDLHSELNLSSLELGDSALYFCASSVALQVNEQFFGPGTRLTVL.

There are a few counts of this clone. The chain links TRBV11-2 to TRBJ2-7; possibly TRBD2 for D (6 bases). Trimming removed 1 base at V and 6 bases at J, with 7 bases between. The CDR3 spans 12 residues. Germline loops: CDR1 SGHAT, CDR2 FQNNGV. For the CDR3, the DNA is TGTGCCAGCAGCTTAGTAGCGGTCGAGCAGTACTTC. Protein product: CASSLVAVEQYF.

This clone was detected once. The V call is TRBV28, the J call TRBJ1-2; TRBD1 matches at 9 bases. The CDR3 runs 17 residues. Germline CDR1 and CDR2: MDHEN and SYDVKM. V was pared by 3 bases and J by 4 bases, with 12 bases of the junction left unmatched. The CDR3 DNA sequence: TGTGCCAGCAGTTTTACAGGGGGCGCGGTAAGGAGCTATGGCTACACCTTC. Residues: CASSFTGGAVRSYGYTF.

This chain connects TRBV5-6 to TRBJ2-2, with 8 positions matching TRBD1. The V and J ends lost 1 base and 1 base, in that order; junction bases with no gene match: 3. Germline V CDR1 and CDR2: SGHDT, YYEEEE. CDR3 length: 16 amino acids. This CDR3 reads CASSLLGQGNTGELFF. CDR3 DNA sequence: TGTGCCAGCAGCTTGTTAGGACAGGGGAACACCGGGGAGCTGTTTTTT.

The V call is TRBV9, the J call TRBJ2-7, with D unclear. Between the trimmed V and J ends, which lost 0 bases and 2 bases, there was a span of 9 bases. Germline-derived CDR1 and CDR2 are SGDLS and YYNGEE. This CDR3 has 14 amino acids. CDR3 region: CASSVDPGAYEQYF. The CDR3 DNA reads as TGTGCCAGCAGCGTAGACCCAGGCGCCTACGAGCAGTACTTC.